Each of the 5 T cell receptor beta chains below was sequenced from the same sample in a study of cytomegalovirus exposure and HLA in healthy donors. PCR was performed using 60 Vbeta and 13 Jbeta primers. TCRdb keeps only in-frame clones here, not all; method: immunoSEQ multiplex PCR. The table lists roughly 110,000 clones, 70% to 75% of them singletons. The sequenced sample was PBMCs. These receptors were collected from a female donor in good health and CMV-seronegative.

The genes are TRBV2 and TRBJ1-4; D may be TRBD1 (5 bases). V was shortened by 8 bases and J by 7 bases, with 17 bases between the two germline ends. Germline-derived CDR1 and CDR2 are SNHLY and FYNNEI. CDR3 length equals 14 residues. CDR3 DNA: TGTGCCAGCCTAGGCGGGGGTGAGGGTGAAAAACTGTTTTTT. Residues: CASLGGGEGEKLFF.

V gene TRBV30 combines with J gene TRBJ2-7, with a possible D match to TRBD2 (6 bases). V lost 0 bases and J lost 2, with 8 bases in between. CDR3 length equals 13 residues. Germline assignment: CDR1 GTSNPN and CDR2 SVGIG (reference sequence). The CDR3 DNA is TGTGCCTGGAGTGTAGGAGGGCCCTACGAGCAGTACTTC. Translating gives CAWSVGGPYEQYF.

The CDR3: CAWSVGLAGEQFF. The CDR3 DNA reads as TGTGCCTGGAGTGTAGGACTAGCGGGGGAGCAGTTCTTC. The chain combines TRBV30 with TRBJ2-1, with 12 bases aligning to TRBD2. CDR1 GTSNPN and CDR2 SVGIG come from the germline V gene (reference sequence). Trimming took 0 bases from V and 10 from J; bases not matched to a gene: 1. The CDR3 has 13 residues.

CDR3 nucleotide sequence: TGCGCCAGCAGCGACCCTAGCGCCGAAGAGACCCAGTACTTC. Translating gives CASSDPSAEETQYF. This sequence joins TRBV5-1 and TRBJ2-5; TRBD2 might be the D (6 bases). V shed 4 bases and J shed 3 bases, with 13 bases lying between them. This CDR3 has 14 amino acids. Germline CDR1 reads SGHRS; CDR2 reads YFSETQ.

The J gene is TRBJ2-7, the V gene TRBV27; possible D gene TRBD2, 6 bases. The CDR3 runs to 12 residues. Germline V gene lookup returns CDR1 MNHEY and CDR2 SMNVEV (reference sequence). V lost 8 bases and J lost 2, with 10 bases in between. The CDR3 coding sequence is TGTGCCAGCGGTCGGGGGACCTACGAGCAGTACTTC. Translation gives CASGRGTYEQYF.